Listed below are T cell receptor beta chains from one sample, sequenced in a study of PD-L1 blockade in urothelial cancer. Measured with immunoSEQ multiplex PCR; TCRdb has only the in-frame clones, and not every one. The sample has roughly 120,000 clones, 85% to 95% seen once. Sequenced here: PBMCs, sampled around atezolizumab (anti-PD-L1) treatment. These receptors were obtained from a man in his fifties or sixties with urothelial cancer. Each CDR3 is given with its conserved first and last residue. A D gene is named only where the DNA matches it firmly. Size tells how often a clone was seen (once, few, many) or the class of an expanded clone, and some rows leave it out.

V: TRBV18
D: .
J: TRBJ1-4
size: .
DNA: TGTGCCAGCTCATTGTTTCCCCCCCCCGATGAAAAACTGTTTTTT
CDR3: CASSLFPPPDEKLFF

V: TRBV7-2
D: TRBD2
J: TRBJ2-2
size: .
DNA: TGTGCCAGCAGCTTAGAGGGACTAGCGGGAAGCGGGGAGCTGTTTTTT
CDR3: CASSLEGLAGSGELFF

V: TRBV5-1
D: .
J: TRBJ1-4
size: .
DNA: TGCGCCAGCAGCTTGGGGCAGGGCGGTGAAAAACTGTTTTTT
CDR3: CASSLGQGGEKLFF

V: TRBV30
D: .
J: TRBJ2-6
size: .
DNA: TGTGCCTGGAGTACGGCTGGGGCCAACGTCCTGACTTTC
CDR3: CAWSTAGANVLTF

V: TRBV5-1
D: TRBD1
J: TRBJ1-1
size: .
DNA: TGCGCCAGCAGCTCCGGGACAGCGAACACTGAAGCTTTCTTT
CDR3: CASSSGTANTEAFF

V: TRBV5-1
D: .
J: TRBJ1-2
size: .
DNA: TGCGCCAGCAGCTTGGTTTCGGACTATGGCTACACCTTC
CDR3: CASSLVSDYGYTF

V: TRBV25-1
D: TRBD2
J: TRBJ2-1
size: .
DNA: TGTGCCTCCAGACCCCCGGGACTAGTCAACGATGAGCAGTTCTTC
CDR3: CASRPPGLVNDEQFF

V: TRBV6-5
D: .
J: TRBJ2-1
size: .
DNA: TGTGCCAGCAGTTACTCCCCCAGGGCTTACAATGAGCAGTTCTTC
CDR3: CASSYSPRAYNEQFF

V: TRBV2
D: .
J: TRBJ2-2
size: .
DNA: TGTGCCAGCAGTCTAAACACCGGGGAGCTGTTTTTT
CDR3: CASSLNTGELFF

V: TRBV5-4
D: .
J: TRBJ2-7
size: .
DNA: TGTGCCAGCAGCACCCTTAACAGAGAACAGTACTTC
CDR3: CASSTLNREQYF

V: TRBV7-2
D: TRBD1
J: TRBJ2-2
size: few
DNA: TGTGCCAGCAGCTCAACAGGGGGCAGGGACGGGGAGCTGTTTTTT
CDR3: CASSSTGGRDGELFF

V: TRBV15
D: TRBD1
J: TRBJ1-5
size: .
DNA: TGTGCCACCAGCCACGGACAGGGGAGACAGCCCCAGCATTTT
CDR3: CATSHGQGRQPQHF

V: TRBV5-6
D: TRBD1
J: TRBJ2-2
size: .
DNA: TGTGCCAGCAGCTTGGCTGGCAGGGGGCTGAACACCGGGGAGCTGTTTTTT
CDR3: CASSLAGRGLNTGELFF

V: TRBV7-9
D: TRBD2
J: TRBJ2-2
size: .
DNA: TGTGCCAGCAGCCTAACAGTTATGCGGGGGACCGGGGAGCTGTTTTTT
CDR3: CASSLTVMRGTGELFF

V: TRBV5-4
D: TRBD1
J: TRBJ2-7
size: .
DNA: TGTGCCAGCAGCTCCGCCGGGACAGGTACCTACGAGCAGTACTTC
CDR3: CASSSAGTGTYEQYF

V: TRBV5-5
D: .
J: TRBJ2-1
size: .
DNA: TGTGCCAGCAGCCCGTACTCTAGCAGCTCCTACAATGAGCAGTTCTTC
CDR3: CASSPYSSSSYNEQFF

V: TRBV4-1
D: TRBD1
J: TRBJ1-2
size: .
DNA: TGCGCCAGCAGCCAAGATCCCATCGGACAGGTCATTGGCTACACCTTC
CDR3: CASSQDPIGQVIGYTF

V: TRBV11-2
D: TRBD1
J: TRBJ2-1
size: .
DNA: TGTGCCAGCAGCACCGGGACAGGCAATGAGCAGTTCTTC
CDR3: CASSTGTGNEQFF

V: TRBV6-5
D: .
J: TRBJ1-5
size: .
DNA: TGTGCCAGCAGTTACGCTGGCGGAGGGCAGCCCCAGCATTTT
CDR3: CASSYAGGGQPQHF

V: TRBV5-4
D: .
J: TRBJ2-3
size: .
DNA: TGTGCCAGCACCATAGCCCATGATGAGCGCACAGATACGCAGTATTTT
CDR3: CASTIAHDERTDTQYF

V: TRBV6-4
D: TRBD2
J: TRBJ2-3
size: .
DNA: TGTGCCAGCAGTGAAGGGACTAGCGGGAGCGGCACAGATACGCAGTATTTT
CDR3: CASSEGTSGSGTDTQYF

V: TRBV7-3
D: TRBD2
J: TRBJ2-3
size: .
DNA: TGTGCCAGCAGCCCTCTAGCGGGAGCAGATACGCAGTATTTT
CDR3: CASSPLAGADTQYF

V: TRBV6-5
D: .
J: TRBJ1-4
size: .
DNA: TGTGCCAGCAGTTACGGGGCCGGGAGCGGAAAACTGTTTTTT
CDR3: CASSYGAGSGKLFF

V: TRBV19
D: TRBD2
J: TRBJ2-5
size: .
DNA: TGTGCCAGTAGCCCGTCCGGTTTCGGACTAGCGGGAGGGCGGGAGACCCAGTACTTC
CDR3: CASSPSGFGLAGGRETQYF

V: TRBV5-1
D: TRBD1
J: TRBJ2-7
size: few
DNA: TGCGCCAGCAGCTCCGGGACAGGGGGCGACTACGAGCAGTACTTC
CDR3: CASSSGTGGDYEQYF

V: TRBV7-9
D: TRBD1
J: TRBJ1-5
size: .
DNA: TGTGCCAGCAGCCCCAGTGGTCCAGGGGGGAAGCATTTT
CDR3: CASSPSGPGGKHF

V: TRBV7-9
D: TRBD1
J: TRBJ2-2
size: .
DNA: TGTGCCAGCAGCTTAGAAGGCCCTGGACAGGGGAACGGGGAGCTGTTTTTT
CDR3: CASSLEGPGQGNGELFF

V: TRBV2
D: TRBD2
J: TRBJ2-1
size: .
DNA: TGTGCCAGCACCCAAACTAGCGGGAGGCTCTACAATGAGCAGTTCTTC
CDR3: CASTQTSGRLYNEQFF

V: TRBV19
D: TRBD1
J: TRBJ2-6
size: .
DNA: TGTGCCAGCAGCCAGACAGGGTTCGACTCTGGGGCCAACGTCCTGACTTTC
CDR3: CASSQTGFDSGANVLTF

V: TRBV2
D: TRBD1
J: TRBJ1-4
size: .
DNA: TGTGCCAGCAGGCCCGGGACAGCAAATGAAAAACTGTTTTTT
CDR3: CASRPGTANEKLFF

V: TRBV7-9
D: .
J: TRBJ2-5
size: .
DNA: TGTGCCAGCAGCTTATCGGGGGAGACCCAGTACTTC
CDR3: CASSLSGETQYF

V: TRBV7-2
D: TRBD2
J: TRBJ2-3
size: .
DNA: TGTGCCAGCAGCTCGGGACTAGCAGGCGATACGCAGTATTTT
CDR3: CASSSGLAGDTQYF

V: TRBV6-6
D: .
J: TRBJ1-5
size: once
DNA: TGTGCCAGCAGTTACAGCAATAGCAATCAGCCCCAGCATTTT
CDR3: CASSYSNSNQPQHF

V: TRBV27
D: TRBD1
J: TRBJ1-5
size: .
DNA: TGTGCCAGCAGTTTATTTGCATTGGGACAGGGGAGCAATCAGCCCCAGCATTTT
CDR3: CASSLFALGQGSNQPQHF

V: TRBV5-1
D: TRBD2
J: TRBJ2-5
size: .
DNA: TGCGCCTGCCTCTCGGGGGACTACGTTAAGGGAGAGACCCAGTACTTC
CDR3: CACLSGDYVKGETQYF

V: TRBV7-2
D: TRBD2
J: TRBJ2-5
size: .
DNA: TGTGCCAGCAGTACGATGGGGGGGGAGACCCAGTACTTC
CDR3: CASSTMGGETQYF

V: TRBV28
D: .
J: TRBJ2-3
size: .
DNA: TGTGCCAGCAGTTCTACCCTCGTCGGACGGGAGCGGGTCACAGATACGCAGTATTTT
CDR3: CASSSTLVGRERVTDTQYF

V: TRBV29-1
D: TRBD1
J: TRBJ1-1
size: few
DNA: TGCAGCGCACGGACAGGGAACACTGAAGCTTTCTTT
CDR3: CSARTGNTEAFF

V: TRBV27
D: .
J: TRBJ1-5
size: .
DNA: TGTGCCAGCAGTTTTAATAGCAATCAGCCCCAGCATTTT
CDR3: CASSFNSNQPQHF

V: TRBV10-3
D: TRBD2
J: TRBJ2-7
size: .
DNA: TGTGCCATCAGTGGGACTAGCGGGACCTACGAGCAGTACTTC
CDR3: CAISGTSGTYEQYF

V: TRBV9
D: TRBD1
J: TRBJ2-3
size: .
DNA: TGTGCCAGCAGCGTAGGACAGGGGGTTGGTTTAGATACGCAGTATTTT
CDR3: CASSVGQGVGLDTQYF

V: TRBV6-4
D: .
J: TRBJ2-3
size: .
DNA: TGTGCCAGCAGTGAAACGGGATATCGGGATACGCAGTATTTT
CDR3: CASSETGYRDTQYF

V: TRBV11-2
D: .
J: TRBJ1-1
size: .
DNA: TGTGCCACCAAGTTTGACACGAACACTGAAGCTTTCTTT
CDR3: CATKFDTNTEAFF

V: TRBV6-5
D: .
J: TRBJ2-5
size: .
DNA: TGTGCCAGCAGTTACGCGAGGACAAGCCAAGAGACCCAGTACTTC
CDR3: CASSYARTSQETQYF

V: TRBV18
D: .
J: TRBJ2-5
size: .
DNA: TGTGCCAGCTCCCCAGGAGGGACGGAAAAAGAGACCCAGTACTTC
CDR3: CASSPGGTEKETQYF

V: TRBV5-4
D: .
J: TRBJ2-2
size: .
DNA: TGTGCCAGCAGCGTGGATACCCAGATGAACACCGGGGAGCTGTTTTTT
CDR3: CASSVDTQMNTGELFF